This T cell receptor beta chain was retrieved from a study of tumor and adjacent non-tumor tissue in lung cancer. In the study overall: Stage I to III disease affected about nine men and roughly 5 women aged about 30 to 85. Each sample yielded some 4 million productive TCRbeta reads on average. Study-wide results and caveats: Shorter survival was associated with higher TCR diversity in tumors.

The library came from three nested PCR rounds adapted from ARM-PCR protocols. MiXCR, applied by TCRdb to the multiplex PCR reads, yields one record per CDR3 protein. The table has roughly 200,000 distinct CDR3 sequences, 71% seen once. The template was RNA from unsorted bulk tissue. Germline V lookup: CDR1 SGHAT, CDR2 FQNNGV. The CDR3 has 14 residues. Notes on this clonotype: Its antigen is currently unknown. A junction end diverges from the germline sequence, so it may reflect a read error.

Sequencing was performed on lung tumor tissue. The rearrangement links TRBV11-2 to TRBJ2-1; TRBD2 matches at 13 bases. The clonotype originates from a man in his sixties with non-small cell lung cancer. The CDR3 DNA reads TGTGCCAGCAGCTCCGGACTAGCGGGGGATGAGCAGTTTTTC. Translated, it gives CASSSGLAGDEQFF.